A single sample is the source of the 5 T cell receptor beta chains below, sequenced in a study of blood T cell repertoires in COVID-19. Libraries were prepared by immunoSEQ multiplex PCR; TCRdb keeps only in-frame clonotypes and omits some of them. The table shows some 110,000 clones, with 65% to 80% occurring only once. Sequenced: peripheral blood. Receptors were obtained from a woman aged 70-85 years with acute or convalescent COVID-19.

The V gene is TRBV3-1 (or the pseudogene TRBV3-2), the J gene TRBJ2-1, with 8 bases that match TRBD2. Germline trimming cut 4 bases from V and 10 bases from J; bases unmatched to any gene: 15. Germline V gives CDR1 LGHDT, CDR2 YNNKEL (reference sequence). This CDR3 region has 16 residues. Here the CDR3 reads CASSRPAGGAGREQFF. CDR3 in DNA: TGTGCCAGCAGCCGCCCGGCCGGGGGGGCCGGTAGGGAGCAGTTCTTC.

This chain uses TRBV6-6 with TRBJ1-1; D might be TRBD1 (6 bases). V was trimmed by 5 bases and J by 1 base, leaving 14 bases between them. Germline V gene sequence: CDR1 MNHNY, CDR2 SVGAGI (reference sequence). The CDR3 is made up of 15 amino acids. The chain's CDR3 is CASSPSGGPNTEAFF. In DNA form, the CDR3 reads TGTGCCAGCAGTCCCTCCGGGGGGCCGAACACTGAAGCTTTCTTT.

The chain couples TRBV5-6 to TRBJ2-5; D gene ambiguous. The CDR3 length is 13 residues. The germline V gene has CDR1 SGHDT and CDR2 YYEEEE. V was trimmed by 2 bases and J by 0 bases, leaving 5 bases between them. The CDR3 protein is CASSLDNQETQYF. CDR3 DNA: TGTGCCAGCAGCTTAGACAACCAAGAGACCCAGTACTTC.

CDR3 protein: CATSRRQGLYGYTF. The CDR3 nucleotides are TGTGCCACCAGCAGACGACAGGGACTCTATGGCTACACCTTC. The chain employs TRBV15 and TRBJ1-2; 7 nucleotides line up with TRBD1. The junction had 4 bases not matched to a gene; V was cut back by 2 bases and J by 4 bases. This CDR3 has 14 amino acids. Germline CDR1 reads LNHNV; CDR2 reads YYDKDF (reference sequence).

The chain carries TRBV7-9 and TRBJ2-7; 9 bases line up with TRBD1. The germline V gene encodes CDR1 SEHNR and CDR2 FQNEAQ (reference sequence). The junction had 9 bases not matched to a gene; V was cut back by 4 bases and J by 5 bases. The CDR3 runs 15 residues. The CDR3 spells CASSSSGQGLDEQYF. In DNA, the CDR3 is TGTGCCAGCAGCTCTAGCGGACAGGGGCTGGACGAGCAGTACTTC.